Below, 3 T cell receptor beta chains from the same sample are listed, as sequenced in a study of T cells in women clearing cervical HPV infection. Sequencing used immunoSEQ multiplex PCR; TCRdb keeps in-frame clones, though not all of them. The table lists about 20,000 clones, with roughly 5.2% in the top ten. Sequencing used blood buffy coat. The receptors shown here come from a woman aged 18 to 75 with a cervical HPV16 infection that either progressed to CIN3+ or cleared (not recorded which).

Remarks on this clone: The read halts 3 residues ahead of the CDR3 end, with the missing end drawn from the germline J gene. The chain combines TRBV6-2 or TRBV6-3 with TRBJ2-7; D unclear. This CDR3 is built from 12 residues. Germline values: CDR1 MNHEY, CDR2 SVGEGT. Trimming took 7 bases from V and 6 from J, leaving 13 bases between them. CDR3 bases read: TGTGCCAGCACCCAGGCACCCCTCGAG. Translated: CASTQAPLE. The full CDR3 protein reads CASTQAPLEQYF.

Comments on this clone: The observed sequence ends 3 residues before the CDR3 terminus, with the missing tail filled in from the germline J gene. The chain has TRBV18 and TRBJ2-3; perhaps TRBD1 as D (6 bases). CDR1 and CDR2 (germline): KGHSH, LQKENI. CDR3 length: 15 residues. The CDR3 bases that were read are TGTGCCAGCTCACGTTTCCGACAGGAACAAGAGACG. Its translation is CASSRFRQEQET. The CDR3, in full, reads CASSRFRQEQETQYF.

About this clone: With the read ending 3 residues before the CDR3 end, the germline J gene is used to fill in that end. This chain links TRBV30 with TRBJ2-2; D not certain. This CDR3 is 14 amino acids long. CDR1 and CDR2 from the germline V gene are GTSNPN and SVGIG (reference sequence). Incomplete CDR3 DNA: TGTGCCTGGAGTGTAGATGCAACTAATGAAAAG. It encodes CAWSVDATNEK. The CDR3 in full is CAWSVDATNEKLFF.